The 8 T cell receptor beta chains reported below all come from one sample, sequenced in a study of blood T cells in healthy people across ages. Sample-barcoded 5' priming and a J-beta primer mix drove a second PCR of roughly 6 to 12 cycles. TCRdb passed the 5' RACE reads through MiXCR, listing each CDR3 protein once. The sample lists some 760,000 distinct CDR3 sequences, just under 25% occurring once. These data were also filed under a second study, of T cells of mothers and their children.

The sample was blood. The receptors stem from a boy younger than 18 in good health.

The chain carries TRBV28 and TRBJ2-7, with TRBD1 matching 10 bases. Germline CDR1 is MDHEN and CDR2 is SYDVKM. V gave up 3 bases and J gave up 8 bases; unmatched junction bases: 7. The CDR3 covers 14 residues. The CDR3 region is CASSFPGTGAKQYF. In nucleotides, the CDR3 is TGTGCCAGCAGTTTTCCCGGGACAGGGGCGAAGCAGTACTTC. The full variable domain, rest sourced from reference TRBV28 and TRBJ2-7, is DVKVTQSSRYLVKRTGEKVFLECVQDMDHENMFWYRQDPGLGLRLIYFSYDVKMKEKGDIPEGYSVSREKKERFSLILESASTNQTSMYLCASSFPGTGAKQYFGPGTRLTVT.

A few counts support this clonotype. The chain recombines TRBV2 with TRBJ1-2, with D perhaps matching TRBD1 (6 bases). Germline CDR1 SNHLY, CDR2 FYNNEI. Between the trimmed V and J ends, which lost 3 bases and 4 bases, there was a span of 15 bases. CDR3 length equals 15 residues. CDR3 DNA: TGTGCCAGCAGTGAGCTCCTGACAGGACCCTATGGCTACACCTTC. This codes for CASSELLTGPYGYTF.

The rearrangement joins TRBV28 to TRBJ1-1, with TRBD1 as a possible D gene (5 bases). With 11 bases removed from V and 3 bases from J, the gap between germline ends came to 13 bases. Germline values: CDR1 MDHEN, CDR2 SYDVKM. CDR3 length: 12 amino acids. The CDR3 protein is CAGSSGHTEAFF. The CDR3 DNA reads TGTGCCGGATCGTCGGGGCACACTGAAGCTTTCTTT.

This clonotype was observed a handful of times. The CDR3 loop is CSARSSLAGGNEQFF. CDR3 nucleotides: TGCAGTGCCCGGTCGTCACTAGCGGGAGGCAATGAGCAGTTCTTC. The chain links TRBV20-1 to TRBJ2-1; 12 bases are shared with TRBD2. The V and J ends lost 6 bases and 6 bases, in that order; junction bases with no gene match: 9. This CDR3 spans 15 amino acids. Germline values: CDR1 DFQATT, CDR2 SNEGSKA (reference sequence).

The rearrangement links TRBV5-1 to TRBJ2-5; the match to TRBD2 covers 10 bases. The J call may be mistaken, given a closer DNA end match to TRBJ2-1. Germline assignment: CDR1 SGHRS and CDR2 YFSETQ. The CDR3 length is 14 residues. CDR3 in amino acids: CASSFIAGGNEQFF. The CDR3 nucleotides read TGCGCCAGCAGCTTTATAGCGGGAGGCAATGAGCAGTTCTTC.

A few counts support this clonotype. An end of the junction differs from the germline gene, which may be a read error. The V and J genes are TRBV7-7 and TRBJ2-2; D gene unclear. Germline V gene sequence: CDR1 SSHAT, CDR2 FNYEAQ (reference sequence). The CDR3 spans 16 residues. The CDR3 sequence: CASSPRDAGNTGELFF. Here the CDR3 DNA reads TGTGCTAGCAGCCCCCGTGATGCTGGGAACACCGGGGAGCTGTTTTTT.

This clonotype was observed a single time. This chain uses TRBV12-3 or TRBV12-4 with TRBJ2-6; 11 bases are shared with TRBD1. V lost 4 bases, J lost 0 bases, and 11 bases stayed unmatched. CDR3 length equals 20 residues. As DNA, the CDR3 is TGTGCCAGCAGTTGTGGGGTTTGGGACAGGGGGTGCTCTGGGGCCAACGTCCTGACTTTC. Translation gives CASSCGVWDRGCSGANVLTF.

In its sample, this clonotype was seen a few times. One end of the junction varies from germline; a read error may be responsible. This sequence joins TRBV28 and TRBJ2-1, with 9 bases identical to TRBD1. This CDR3 has 14 amino acids. CDR1 is MDHEN and CDR2 is SYDVKM in the germline V gene. CDR3 amino acids: CASSQQDRGDEQSF. The CDR3 region has the DNA TGTGCCAGCAGTCAACAGGACAGGGGAGATGAGCAGTCCTTC.